This is a list of T cell receptor beta chains from one sample in a study of monozygotic twins with inflammatory bowel disease. After re-calling the 5' RACE reads, TCRdb lists one entry per CDR3 protein, DNA absent. In all, the sample yields approximately 150,000 distinct CDR3 sequences. The sequenced sample was blood. The origin of the receptors is a human donor with ulcerative colitis or Crohn's disease, or a healthy co-twin of an affected twin (not recorded which). Both conserved end residues are part of each CDR3. Fields, in order: V gene, J gene, CDR3 protein.

V: TRBV4-2; J: TRBJ2-3; CDR3: CASSQDKRGNTDTQYF
V: TRBV18; J: TRBJ2-7; CDR3: CASSPPAGATYEQYF
V: TRBV5-1; J: TRBJ2-2; CDR3: CASSLDRVVGELFF
V: TRBV27; J: TRBJ1-6; CDR3: CATSGGPSRSPLYF
V: TRBV20-1; J: TRBJ1-1; CDR3: CSAGIISMNTEAFF
V: TRBV5-4; J: TRBJ2-7; CDR3: CASSLWRGSSYEQYF
V: TRBV7-2; J: TRBJ2-7; CDR3: CASSLALSGGSYEQYF
V: TRBV19; J: TRBJ1-2; CDR3: CASSINRGGRTEGSYGYTF
V: TRBV5-1; J: TRBJ1-1; CDR3: CASSGGPGRGIGPEAFF
V: TRBV30; J: TRBJ1-6; CDR3: CAWSVTRRGNSPLHF
V: TRBV20-1; J: TRBJ2-2; CDR3: CSAEEASGGRHGELFF
V: TRBV6-5; J: TRBJ2-3; CDR3: CASSPGGGGAPDTQYF
V: TRBV20-1; J: TRBJ2-3; CDR3: CSARLGFPHTDTQYF
V: TRBV7-2; J: TRBJ2-7; CDR3: CASSLKGYEQYF
V: TRBV5-1; J: TRBJ2-2; CDR3: CASTLIGAALNTGELFF
V: TRBV14; J: TRBJ2-3; CDR3: CASSQDWALSSTDTQYF
V: TRBV7-8; J: TRBJ2-3; CDR3: CASSVWADTQYF
V: TRBV4-2; J: TRBJ1-4; CDR3: CASSQGDRGNEKLFF
V: TRBV20-1; J: TRBJ1-5; CDR3: CSARAPGGSLGQPQHF
V: TRBV20-1; J: TRBJ2-1; CDR3: CSARVALPRGEQFF
V: TRBV18; J: TRBJ2-1; CDR3: CASSLSGTRQYNEQFF
V: TRBV24-1; J: TRBJ2-1; CDR3: CATSDPRGTANYNEQFF
V: TRBV18; J: TRBJ1-6; CDR3: CASSPYLGGDSPLHF
V: TRBV5-1; J: TRBJ2-7; CDR3: CASSPRGDNSYEQYF
V: TRBV27; J: TRBJ2-7; CDR3: CASISRAKTGGQYEQYF
V: TRBV20-1; J: TRBJ1-6; CDR3: CSARDQGGATPLHF
V: TRBV6-5; J: TRBJ1-6; CDR3: CASRYRASSYNSPLHF
V: TRBV6-5; J: TRBJ2-5; CDR3: CASSPRQGPQYF
V: TRBV5-5; J: TRBJ2-7; CDR3: CASSWSGTANYEQYF
V: TRBV20-1; J: TRBJ2-7; CDR3: CSAITQTYEQYF
V: TRBV20-1; J: TRBJ1-2; CDR3: CSAPDSINYGYTF
V: TRBV7-9; J: TRBJ2-4; CDR3: CASSLVQSLAKNIQYF
V: TRBV19; J: TRBJ2-5; CDR3: CASSIGRQGNQYF
V: TRBV7-9; J: TRBJ2-1; CDR3: CASSFGLAEQFF
V: TRBV15; J: TRBJ2-7; CDR3: CATSRDRASYEQYF
V: TRBV20-1; J: TRBJ2-1; CDR3: CGTPGANYNEQFF
V: TRBV5-1; J: TRBJ2-5; CDR3: CASSRESLRETQYF
V: TRBV25-1; J: TRBJ1-2; CDR3: CASSFGQGSVDGYTF
V: TRBV25-1; J: TRBJ2-4; CDR3: CASSEYRADLAKNIQYF